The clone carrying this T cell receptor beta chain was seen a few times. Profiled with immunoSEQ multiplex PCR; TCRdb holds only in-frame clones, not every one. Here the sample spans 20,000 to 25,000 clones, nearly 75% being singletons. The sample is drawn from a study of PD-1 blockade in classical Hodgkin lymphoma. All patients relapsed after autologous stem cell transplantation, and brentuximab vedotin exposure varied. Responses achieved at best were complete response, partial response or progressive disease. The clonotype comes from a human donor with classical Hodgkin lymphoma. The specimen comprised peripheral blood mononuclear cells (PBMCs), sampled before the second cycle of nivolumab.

For the CDR3, the DNA is TGTGCCAGCTCACCAACTGGACTAGCGGGAGGGCCTGCCGGGGAGCTGTTTTTT. It translates to CASSPTGLAGGPAGELFF. V is TRBV18 and J is TRBJ2-2, with 15 bases fitting TRBD2. V was pared by 2 bases and J by 6 bases, with 7 bases of the junction left unmatched. Germline CDR1 and CDR2: KGHSH and LQKENI. The CDR3 contains 18 residues.